This T cell receptor (beta chain) stems from a study of immune evolution from preneoplasia to lung adenocarcinoma. Clones were read by immunoSEQ multiplex PCR, and TCRdb kept only the in-frame ones, dropping some. The table has over 3,500 clones, roughly 85% seen once; the top ten hold 2.1%. The germline V gene has CDR1 SGHRS and CDR2 YFSETQ. Trimming took 0 bases from V and 10 from J, leaving 13 bases between them. The CDR3 is made up of 14 amino acids. Patient tissue came from resections in Japan or China, 2014–2017. Premalignant or tumor cells were enriched by macro-dissection after pathologic assessment.

The sequence derives from a person in their fifties with lung adenocarcinoma. The sample taken for sequencing was FFPE invasive lung adenocarcinoma tissue. V is TRBV5-1 and J is TRBJ1-4, with a tentative D call TRBD1 (6 bases). The CDR3 nucleotides are TGCGCCAGCAGCTTGGACCCCAGGGGCGGAAAACTGTTTTTT. This sequence encodes CASSLDPRGGKLFF.